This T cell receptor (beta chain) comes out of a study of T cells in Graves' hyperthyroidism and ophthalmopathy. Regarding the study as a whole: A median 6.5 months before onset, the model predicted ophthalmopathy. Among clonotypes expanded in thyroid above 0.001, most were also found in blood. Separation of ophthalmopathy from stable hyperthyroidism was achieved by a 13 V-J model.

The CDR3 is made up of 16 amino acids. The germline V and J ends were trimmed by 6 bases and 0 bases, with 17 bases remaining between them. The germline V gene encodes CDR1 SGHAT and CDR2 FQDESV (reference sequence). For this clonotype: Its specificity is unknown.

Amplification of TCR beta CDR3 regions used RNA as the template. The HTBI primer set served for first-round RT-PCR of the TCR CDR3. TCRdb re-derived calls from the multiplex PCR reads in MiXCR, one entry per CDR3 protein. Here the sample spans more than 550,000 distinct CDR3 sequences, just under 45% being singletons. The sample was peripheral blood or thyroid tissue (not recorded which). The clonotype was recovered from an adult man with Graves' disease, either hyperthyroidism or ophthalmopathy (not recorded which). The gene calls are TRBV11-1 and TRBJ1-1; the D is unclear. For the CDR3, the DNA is TGTGCCAGCAGTAGTACGCAGGACGGGCTGAACACTGAAGCTTTCTTT. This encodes CASSSTQDGLNTEAFF.